The T cell receptor (beta chain) described here comes from a study of cytomegalovirus exposure and HLA in healthy donors. The CDR3 is 15 residues long. After removal of 3 bases from V and 14 bases from J, the junction contained 16 bases not matched to a gene. Germline assignment: CDR1 MNHNS and CDR2 SASEGT. TCRdb keeps only in-frame clones here, not all; method: immunoSEQ multiplex PCR. This table holds some 180,000 clones, roughly 81% found once. This clone appeared once. V is TRBV6-1 and J is TRBJ2-3, with 8 bases fitting TRBD1. This TCR derives from a woman in her thirties in good health and CMV-seronegative. Sequenced material: PBMCs. CDR3 sequence (DNA): TGTGCCAGCAGTGATTCCGCCACAGGGGGGCAGGTGGGGTATTTT. The encoded protein is CASSDSATGGQVGYF.